The 18 T cell receptor beta chains below were found in one sample sequenced in a study of blood T cell repertoires in COVID-19. Libraries were prepared by immunoSEQ multiplex PCR; TCRdb keeps only in-frame clonotypes and omits some of them. The sample has 40,000 or so clones; around 90% are singletons. The material sequenced was peripheral blood. Receptors originate from a woman in her 30s in a cohort sampled during active COVID-19.

CDR3 in amino acids: CASGPSGTVEQYF. Written as DNA, the CDR3 is TGTGCCAGCGGTCCTTCCGGGACTGTCGAGCAGTACTTC. This chain links TRBV28 with TRBJ2-7; D is possibly TRBD2 (6 bases). The V gene lost 8 bases and the J gene lost 6 bases, with 17 bases spanning the gap. CDR1 and CDR2 (germline): MDHEN, SYDVKM. This CDR3 is 13 amino acids long.

In this sample, this clone turned up a few times. V usage is TRBV28 and J usage is TRBJ2-7; unclear D gene. Trimming pared 3 bases from V and 5 bases from J, leaving 11 bases between. Germline V gene data show CDR1 as MDHEN and CDR2 as SYDVKM. The CDR3 consists of 13 residues. The CDR3 region has the DNA TGTGCCAGCAGTTTCTCCTTTCGGGACGAGCAGTACTTC. Its translation: CASSFSFRDEQYF. Full variable domain (missing parts from reference TRBV28 and TRBJ2-7): DVKVTQSSRYLVKRTGEKVFLECVQDMDHENMFWYRQDPGLGLRLIYFSYDVKMKEKGDIPEGYSVSREKKERFSLILESASTNQTSMYLCASSFSFRDEQYFGPGTRLTVT.

The chain links TRBV5-4 to TRBJ1-1; tentative D call: TRBD1 (5 bases). Trimming removed 0 bases from V and 1 base from J, with 7 bases in between. The CDR3 runs to 14 residues. Germline CDR1 reads SGHNT; CDR2 reads YYREEE (reference sequence). CDR3 in amino acids: CASSLDRTNTEAFF. CDR3 nucleotides: TGTGCCAGCAGCTTGGACAGGACGAACACTGAAGCTTTCTTT.

The chain is built from TRBV28 and TRBJ2-7, with TRBD1 matching over 8 bases. CDR1 MDHEN and CDR2 SYDVKM come from the germline V gene. This CDR3 is 13 amino acids long. J was trimmed by 6 bases and V by 5 bases; bases with no gene match: 6. The CDR3 loop reads CASSHLTGGEQYF. The CDR3 nucleotides are TGTGCCAGCAGTCACCTCACAGGGGGCGAGCAGTACTTC.

In this sample, this clone turned up a few times. The chain couples TRBV7-9 to TRBJ2-7, with TRBD2 identical over 13 bases. Germline trimming cut 4 bases from V and 4 bases from J; bases unmatched to any gene: 4. The CDR3 contains 15 residues. Germline loops: CDR1 SEHNR, CDR2 FQNEAQ (reference sequence). In DNA form, the CDR3 reads TGTGCCAGCAGCTCAGGACTAGCGGGAGCTTACGAGCAGTACTTC. Amino acid sequence: CASSSGLAGAYEQYF.

The chain couples TRBV18 to TRBJ2-7; 11 positions agree with TRBD2. Per germline, CDR1 KGHSH and CDR2 LQKENI. With V trimmed by 6 bases and J by 0 bases, 4 bases remained unmatched. This CDR3 is 15 amino acids long. The DNA for the CDR3 is TGTGCCAGCTCCCTTGGACTAGCGGGCTCCTACGAGCAGTACTTC. It yields the protein CASSLGLAGSYEQYF.

The CDR3 loop reads CASSLGPLTHRDRESQPQHF. For the CDR3, the DNA is TGTGCCAGCAGCTTAGGCCCGCTGACCCACCGGGACAGGGAGTCTCAGCCCCAGCATTTT. The V gene is TRBV7-3, the J gene TRBJ1-5; 9 nucleotides line up with TRBD1. The trim removed 2 bases at V and 6 bases at J, leaving 20 bases unmatched. The CDR3 has 20 amino acids. From germline, CDR1 is SGHTA and CDR2 FQGTGA.

V and J are TRBV7-3 and TRBJ2-7, with a tentative D call TRBD1 (6 bases). V gave up 5 bases and J gave up 5 bases, with 22 bases separating them. There are 16 residues in the CDR3. The germline V gene has CDR1 SGHTA and CDR2 FQGTGA. The CDR3 DNA reads TGTGCCAGCAGCGTAGGACACAGGGTGGGGAATGACGAGCAGTACTTC. Its translation is CASSVGHRVGNDEQYF.

This clone was seen a single time. The chain is built from TRBV4-2 and TRBJ1-3, with a tentative D call TRBD1 (6 bases). Trimming removed 0 bases at V and 2 bases at J, with 14 bases between. This CDR3 contains 17 residues. Germline V gives CDR1 LGHNA, CDR2 YNFKEQ. This CDR3 reads CASSQEEQGGTGNTIYF. CDR3 nucleotide sequence: TGTGCCAGCAGCCAAGAGGAACAGGGTGGTACTGGAAACACCATATATTTT.

The V call is TRBV11-2, the J call TRBJ2-2, with 11 bases lining up with TRBD2. CDR1 SGHAT and CDR2 FQNNGV come from the germline V gene. Trimming at V came to 6 bases and at J to 0 bases, leaving 6 bases not matched to a gene. This CDR3 region has 17 residues. The CDR3 region has the DNA TGTGCCAGCAGGAGGACTAGCGGGCATACGAACACCGGGGAGCTGTTTTTT. Protein product: CASRRTSGHTNTGELFF.

The chain couples TRBV24-1 to TRBJ2-2; perhaps TRBD1 as D (5 bases). Deletions cut 3 bases from V and 9 bases from J, with 13 bases between. The CDR3 spans 14 residues. CDR1 and CDR2 from the germline V gene are KGHDR and SFDVKD. CDR3 DNA: TGTGCCACCAGTGATCCTACAGGTAACCGGGAGCTGTTTTTT. It specifies CATSDPTGNRELFF.

This chain links TRBV7-9 with TRBJ2-7; 7 bases are a match to TRBD1. Trimming cost V 5 bases and J 3 bases; bases outside gene matches: 4. The length of the CDR3 is 13 residues. CDR1 and CDR2 (germline): SEHNR, FQNEAQ (reference sequence). CDR3 amino acids: CASSKGAIYEQYF. As DNA, the CDR3 is TGTGCCAGCAGCAAGGGGGCGATCTACGAGCAGTACTTC.

This clone was seen only once. The chain couples TRBV5-1 to TRBJ1-2; D unclear. The CDR3 has 12 residues. Trimming took 4 bases from V and 8 from J, leaving 12 bases between them. Looked up from germline, CDR1 is SGHRS and CDR2 is YFSETQ. The CDR3 reads CASSPGQRGYTF. CDR3 bases: TGCGCCAGCAGCCCGGGCCAGCGGGGCTACACCTTC.

The rearrangement joins TRBV4-1 to TRBJ2-3, with D perhaps matching TRBD2 (6 bases). Germline CDR1 is MGHRA and CDR2 is YSYEKL. The V end was cut by 10 bases, the J end by 0 bases, with 17 bases between. The CDR3 has 15 amino acids. CDR3 amino acids: CATLADYFSTDTQYF. The CDR3 DNA sequence: TGCGCCACCTTAGCGGACTACTTTAGCACAGATACGCAGTATTTT.

This clone was observed a single time. The chain recombines TRBV27 with TRBJ1-2, with 8 nucleotides matching TRBD1. Germline lookup yields CDR1 MNHEY and CDR2 SMNVEV (reference sequence). The CDR3 has 14 amino acids. The J segment lost 2 bases and the V segment lost 5 bases, leaving 4 bases of the junction unmatched. The CDR3 nucleotides are TGTGCCAGCAGTAGCGGACAGGGAAACTATGGCTACACCTTC. It specifies CASSSGQGNYGYTF.

This clone appeared a single time. The chain couples TRBV5-1 to TRBJ2-5; 10 bases are shared with TRBD2. The CDR3 length is 15 residues. V was clipped by 2 bases and J by 5 bases; unmatched bases: 6. CDR1 is SGHRS, CDR2 YFSETQ, per germline. In DNA form, the CDR3 reads TGCGCCAGCAGCTTCGGCCTAGCGGGAGTGGAGACCCAGTACTTC. Its protein product is CASSFGLAGVETQYF.

This clone appeared a few times. The chain combines TRBV5-6 with TRBJ2-7; TRBD2 agrees at 8 bases. The CDR3 runs 15 residues. J gave up 1 base and V 4 bases, and 7 bases lay outside the gene matches. CDR1 is SGHDT, CDR2 YYEEEE, per germline. The CDR3 reads CASSLLADPSYEQYF. CDR3 DNA: TGTGCCAGCAGCCTACTAGCGGACCCTTCCTACGAGCAGTACTTC.

The V gene is TRBV19, the J gene TRBJ2-1, with 7 positions matching TRBD2. Germline values: CDR1 LNHDA, CDR2 SQIVND (reference sequence). Trimming took 7 bases from V and 6 from J; bases not matched to a gene: 9. The CDR3 loop spans 14 amino acids. In DNA, the CDR3 is TGTGCCAGTAATCGGGCGGGAGATTTCAATGAGCAGTTCTTC. It is translated as CASNRAGDFNEQFF.